This TCR beta chain is from a study of T cell responses to AZD1222 COVID-19 vaccine. Study summary: Samples with a second dose at about 4 or about 12 weeks were pooled together.

This clone has a single count. No antigen is known for it. This table comes from immunoSEQ multiplex PCR, and its TCRdb copy is limited to in-frame clones, with some not included. The sample has fewer than 110,000 clones, approximately 88% seen once. Broader study findings: Unmutated variant regions are reportedly targeted by nearly half of spike-specific TCRs.

The material was peripheral blood, obtained on day 0 of AZD1222 vaccination. The receptor comes from an adult in good health.

The DNA of the CDR3 is TGTGCCAGCAGCTTGGGGGGGCCTGGGGCCAACGTCCTGACTTTC. This encodes CASSLGGPGANVLTF. V usage is TRBV5-4 and J usage is TRBJ2-6; D may be TRBD1 (6 bases). Trimming cost V 0 bases and J 2 bases, with 6 bases left between them. The CDR3 totals 15 residues. The germline V gene encodes CDR1 SGHNT and CDR2 YYREEE (reference sequence).